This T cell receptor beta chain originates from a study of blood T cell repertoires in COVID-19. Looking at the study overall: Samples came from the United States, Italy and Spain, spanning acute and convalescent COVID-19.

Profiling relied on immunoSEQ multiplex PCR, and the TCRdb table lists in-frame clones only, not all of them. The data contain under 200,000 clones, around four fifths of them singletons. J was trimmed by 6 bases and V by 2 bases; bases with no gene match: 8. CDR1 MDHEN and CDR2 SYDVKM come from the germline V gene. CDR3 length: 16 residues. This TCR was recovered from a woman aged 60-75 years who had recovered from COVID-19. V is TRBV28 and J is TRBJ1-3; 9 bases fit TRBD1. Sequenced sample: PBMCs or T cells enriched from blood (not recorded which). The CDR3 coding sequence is TGTGCCAGCAGTTTACTAGGACAGGGGCTTTTAAACACCATATATTTT. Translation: CASSLLGQGLLNTIYF.